Sequencing of this T cell receptor beta chain was carried out in a study of HIV-infected patients and healthy controls. Broader study findings: The seeming recovery of the Gini index after therapy in HIV-infected patients vanished in size-matched data. Untreated HIV+ repertoires had roughly threefold fewer distinct CDR3s and lower Shannon diversity than healthy controls. Healthy controls carried many MAIT alpha-chain CDR3s, while HIV+ repertoires had few. During therapy, HIV-associated CDR3s fell significantly in frequency, while CMV-associated CDR3s did not change significantly.

The CDR3 has 13 residues. Trimming removed 1 base from V and 8 bases from J; junction bases left unmatched: 7. Germline lookup yields CDR1 DFQATT and CDR2 SNEGSKA (reference sequence). This clonotype has at least ten counts. Antigen unknown. Roughly three months, about 14 weeks, into antiretroviral therapy, follow-up blood was collected. All unsorted peripheral T cells were captured because whole blood was used without fractionation. Alpha and beta constant-region primers primed reverse transcription of around 550 ng RNA. Alpha and beta chain libraries were made separately by chain-specific third strand synthesis with multiplexing indices. TCRdb reanalysed the 5' RACE reads using MiXCR and keeps one entry per CDR3 protein. The sample lists several thousand distinct CDR3 sequences; roughly 9.4% were seen once.

V is TRBV20-1 and J is TRBJ1-2; 7 nucleotides agree with TRBD1. The input for sequencing was blood, taken during antiretroviral therapy. This TCR derives from an adult with HIV infection. In DNA form, the CDR3 reads TGCAGTGCTAGAGGACAGGGATTGGAAGGCTACACCTTC. It is translated as CSARGQGLEGYTF.